The 22 T cell receptor beta chains given below trace back to one sample, sequenced in a study of molecular identifiers for immune sequencing clone quantification listed by TCRdb under 2018. Receptor amplification or capture employed PCR. Sequencing was carried out with an Illumina HiSeq 4000. In TCRdb, the public reads were trimmed at Q25 with fastp and aligned with MiXCR, with productive beta chains retained. Rows with a matching CDR3 protein are joined into one entry that keeps the most common DNA and genes. This sample holds 460,000 or so distinct CDR3 sequences; about a fifth were observed only once. The ten largest clones represent 0.84% of the sample. Sequences were obtained from naive CD8+ T cells from blood, with Jurkat cell RNA spiked in. This sample's cell subset or site label indicates: FACS-sorted CD8+CD4-CCR7+CD45RA+ naive T cells. The receptors originated from a human donor in good health. Some libraries in this study had Jurkat cell RNA spiked in.

The chain uses TRBV4-2 and TRBJ2-7, with TRBD2 matching over 8 bases. The CDR3 is made up of 15 amino acids. Germline V gene lookup returns CDR1 LGHNA and CDR2 YNFKEQ. After removal of 5 bases from V and 4 bases from J, the junction contained 10 bases not matched to a gene. The CDR3 region has the DNA TGTGCCAGCAGCGAACGGACTAGCTGGAGTTACGAGCAGTACTTC. It yields the protein CASSERTSWSYEQYF.

This clonotype was detected only a few times. The V and J genes are TRBV5-1 and TRBJ1-2; D not resolved. Germline-derived CDR1 and CDR2 are SGHRS and YFSETQ. Trimming took off 4 bases at V and 4 bases at J, with 23 bases between the two ends. The CDR3 is 17 residues long. This CDR3 reads CASSTGLGPSLVYGYTF. Written as DNA, the CDR3 is TGCGCCAGCAGCACCGGACTAGGTCCCTCGTTAGTCTATGGCTACACCTTC.

The chain employs TRBV7-6 and TRBJ2-3; TRBD2 matches at 7 bases. From germline, CDR1 is SGHVS and CDR2 FNYEAQ. The CDR3 sequence is 17 residues long. The ends lost 3 bases at V and 3 bases at J; junction bases unmatched: 12. The DNA of the CDR3 is TGTGCCAGCAGCTTTAACCGACCGGGACTAAGAACAGATACGCAGTATTTT. This codes for CASSFNRPGLRTDTQYF.

This clonotype was seen a handful of times. The V gene is TRBV21-1, the J gene TRBJ2-4; the table gives TRBD1 as D, unverified against the DNA. TRBV21-1 is annotated as a pseudogene. The CDR3 loop spans 16 amino acids. The DNA of the CDR3 is TGTGCCAGCAGCAAACCCGGGAGGTTGTCCAAAAACATTCAGTACTTC. As protein: CASSKPGRLSKNIQYF.

This clonotype was detected only a few times. The chain combines TRBV7-9 with TRBJ2-1, with D hard to call. The V gene's germline CDR1 is SEHNR and CDR2 FQNEAQ (reference sequence). This CDR3 is 15 amino acids long. V lost 5 bases and J lost 3, with 14 bases in between. The CDR3 is CASSRVDGRYNEQFF. CDR3 nucleotide sequence: TGTGCCAGCAGCCGCGTCGACGGGCGCTACAATGAGCAGTTCTTC.

This clonotype appeared many times. The chain is built from TRBV28 and TRBJ2-3; 7 nucleotides match TRBD2. V was pared by 4 bases and J by 0 bases, with 4 bases of the junction left unmatched. Per the germline V gene, CDR1 is MDHEN and CDR2 is SYDVKM. This CDR3 is 15 amino acids long. The CDR3 protein is CASSSTSRSTDTQYF. CDR3 nucleotides: TGTGCCAGCAGTTCGACTAGCAGGAGCACAGATACGCAGTATTTT. The full variable domain, in which reference TRBV28 and TRBJ2-3 provide the parts outside the CDR3, is DVKVTQSSRYLVKRTGEKVFLECVQDMDHENMFWYRQDPGLGLRLIYFSYDVKMKEKGDIPEGYSVSREKKERFSLILESASTNQTSMYLCASSSTSRSTDTQYFGPGTRLTVL.

The chain employs TRBV6-5 and TRBJ2-2; 8 bases map to TRBD1. The CDR3 is 16 residues long. V was clipped by 2 bases and J by 4 bases; unmatched bases: 6. CDR1 and CDR2 (germline): MNHEY, SVGAGI. This CDR3 is CASSYAGGALTGELFF. CDR3 DNA: TGTGCCAGCAGTTACGCAGGGGGCGCGCTCACCGGGGAGCTGTTTTTT.

The sample holds a few counts of this clonotype. The V gene is TRBV27, the J gene TRBJ1-1, with D possibly TRBD1 on 6 matching bases. The length of the CDR3 is 15 residues. CDR1 is MNHEY and CDR2 is SMNVEV in the germline V gene (reference sequence). With 4 bases removed from V and 1 base from J, the gap between germline ends came to 13 bases. In DNA, the CDR3 is TGTGCCAGCAGTTCGGGGGCAGTGTCGAACACTGAAGCTTTCTTT. Amino acids: CASSSGAVSNTEAFF.

This clonotype occurred a few times. Given a much more abundant clone one base away, this may be a read error. This chain's CDR3 is CASSPRWAGQETQCF. The DNA for the CDR3 is TGCGCCAGCAGCCCCCGGTGGGCAGGGCAAGAGACCCAGTGCTTC. The V gene is TRBV5-1, the J gene TRBJ2-5, with D possibly being TRBD1 (5 bases). The germline V gene encodes CDR1 SGHRS and CDR2 YFSETQ. This CDR3 contains 15 residues.

The chain is built from TRBV18 and TRBJ2-5; TRBD2 agrees at 9 bases. J lost 4 bases, V lost 5 bases, and 5 bases had no gene match. The CDR3 runs to 14 residues. Per germline, CDR1 KGHSH and CDR2 LQKENI. CDR3 nucleotide sequence: TGTGCCAGCTCAGAGCGGGGGGCAGGAGAGACCCAGTACTTC. It encodes CASSERGAGETQYF. The full variable domain, in which reference TRBV18 and TRBJ2-5 provide the parts outside the CDR3, is NAGVMQNPRHLVRRRGQEARLRCSPMKGHSHVYWYRQLPEEGLKFMVYLQKENIIDESGMPKERFSAEFPKEGPSILRIQQVVRGDSAAYFCASSERGAGETQYFGPGTRLLVL.

Ten or more counts support this clonotype. This sequence joins TRBV4-3 and TRBJ2-1, with D hard to call. The V end lost 0 bases, the J end lost 1 base, and 4 bases lay between the germline ends. Per germline, CDR1 LGHNA and CDR2 YSLEER. CDR3 length equals 14 residues. The CDR3 reads CASSQDLSYNEQFF. The CDR3 bases are TGCGCCAGCAGCCAAGATCTTTCCTACAATGAGCAGTTCTTC.

On this clonotype itself: The conserved phenylalanine or tryptophan normally closing the CDR3 is absent here, so this likely arose from a read error. In DNA, the CDR3 is TGTGCCAGCAGTTTTCGTGGGACAGAGAGCGAGCAGTACATC. Its translation: CASSFRGTESEQYI. The rearrangement joins TRBV12-3 or TRBV12-4 to TRBJ2-7; 7 bases match TRBD1. Losses at the gene ends were 3 bases for V and 6 bases for J; bases not matched to a gene: 8. The CDR3 is 14 amino acids.

The rearrangement links TRBV4-1 to TRBJ1-5, with D hard to call. The CDR3 spans 13 residues. The germline V and J ends were trimmed by 1 base and 6 bases, with 7 bases remaining between them. The germline gives CDR1 MGHRA, CDR2 YSYEKL. In DNA, the CDR3 is TGCGCCAGCAGCCAAGTCCCGAGTCAGCCCCAGCATTTT. Amino acid sequence: CASSQVPSQPQHF.

Of note for this clonotype: This is likely a read error, given that the CDR3 carries no conserved phenylalanine or tryptophan at its end. This chain joins TRBV6-2 or TRBV6-3 and TRBJ1-5; D gene unclear. This CDR3 spans 15 amino acids. Germline values: CDR1 MNHEY, CDR2 SVGEGT. V was trimmed by 4 bases and J by 1 base, leaving 11 bases between them. CDR3 coding DNA: TGTGCCAGCAGTTCCGCCAAAGTAAGCAATCAGCCCCAGCATCTT. Translation: CASSSAKVSNQPQHL.

The chain recombines TRBV7-9 with TRBJ2-5, with D perhaps matching TRBD2 (6 bases). This CDR3 contains 13 residues. Germline assignment: CDR1 SEHNR and CDR2 FQNEAQ (reference sequence). V was shortened by 4 bases and J by 6 bases, with 12 bases between the two germline ends. The CDR3, as DNA: TGTGCCAGCAGCTCGGGACTTTTAAAGACCCAGTACTTC. As protein: CASSSGLLKTQYF. The full variable domain, completed using reference TRBV7-9 and TRBJ2-5, is DTGVSQNPRHKITKRGQNVTFRCDPISEHNRLYWYRQTLGQGPEFLTYFQNEAQLEKSRLLSDRFSAERPKGSFSTLEIQRTEQGDSAMYLCASSSGLLKTQYFGPGTRLLVL.

This clonotype was recorded at least ten times. This rearrangement joins TRBV7-9 to TRBJ2-7, with D unclear. The CDR3 totals 14 residues. CDR1 is SEHNR and CDR2 is FQNEAQ in the germline V gene (reference sequence). V dropped 4 bases and J dropped 0 bases, with 10 bases sitting between them. The CDR3 loop is CASSSDGSSYEQYF. CDR3 coding DNA: TGTGCCAGCAGCTCGGACGGTAGCTCCTACGAGCAGTACTTC.

A few counts support this clonotype. As the CDR3 is not closed by the conserved phenylalanine or tryptophan, this likely results from a read error. The gene calls are TRBV3-1 and TRBJ2-2; 11 positions match TRBD1. This CDR3 is built from 16 residues. V lost 7 bases to trimming and J lost 5 bases; unmatched junction nucleotides: 9. Germline loops: CDR1 LGHDT, CDR2 YNNKEL (reference sequence). CDR3 coding DNA: TGTGCCAGCACCCCGACCGGGACAGGGGGGACCGGGGAGCTGTTTTCT. Translating gives CASTPTGTGGTGELFS.

The chain is built from TRBV4-1 and TRBJ1-1; 9 bases fit TRBD1. The CDR3 covers 17 residues. V dropped 4 bases and J dropped 0; count of bases not matched to a gene: 9. Germline CDR1 reads MGHRA; CDR2 reads YSYEKL. CDR3 sequence reads: CASSRGTGPNLNTEAFF. CDR3 sequence (DNA): TGCGCCAGCAGCCGGGGGACAGGGCCCAACTTGAACACTGAAGCTTTCTTT.

This clonotype appeared many times. The genes are TRBV10-3 and TRBJ2-7, with D unclear. CDR3 length: 12 amino acids. CDR1 ENHRY and CDR2 SYGVKD come from the germline V gene. Trimming shortened V by 2 bases and J by 5 bases, and 7 bases separated the two germline ends. CDR3 nucleotides: TGTGCCATCAGTGAGGGGTTTAACGAGCAGTACTTC. Its translation: CAISEGFNEQYF.

The V and J genes are TRBV5-4 and TRBJ2-3; 7 bases align to TRBD2. The CDR3 consists of 17 residues. CDR1 SGHNT and CDR2 YYREEE come from the germline V gene (reference sequence). J gave up 2 bases and V 4 bases, and 13 bases lay outside the gene matches. CDR3 sequence reads: CASSRKGLRQVTDTQYF. CDR3 coding DNA: TGTGCCAGCAGCCGTAAGGGACTACGTCAGGTCACAGATACGCAGTATTTT.

About this clonotype itself: Possible read error: a much larger clone is one base away. The V gene is TRBV30, the J gene TRBJ2-7; a possible D gene is TRBD2 (6 bases). The V end lost 4 bases, the J end lost 4 bases, and 17 bases lay between the germline ends. The CDR3 length is 14 residues. CDR1 and CDR2 (germline): GTSNPN, SVGIG (reference sequence). The CDR3 is CAWNALGGPYEQYF. CDR3 bases: TGTGCCTGGAATGCGCTCGGGGGTCCTTACGAGCAGTACTTC.

This clonotype appeared a few times. This sequence joins TRBV24-1 and TRBJ1-4, with 9 bases fitting TRBD1. This CDR3 contains 14 residues. Germline values: CDR1 KGHDR, CDR2 SFDVKD. Trimming cost V 6 bases and J 8 bases; bases outside gene matches: 6. CDR3 loop: CATSPGQGGEKLFF. The CDR3 DNA follows: TGTGCCACCAGTCCGGGACAGGGTGGAGAAAAACTGTTTTTT.